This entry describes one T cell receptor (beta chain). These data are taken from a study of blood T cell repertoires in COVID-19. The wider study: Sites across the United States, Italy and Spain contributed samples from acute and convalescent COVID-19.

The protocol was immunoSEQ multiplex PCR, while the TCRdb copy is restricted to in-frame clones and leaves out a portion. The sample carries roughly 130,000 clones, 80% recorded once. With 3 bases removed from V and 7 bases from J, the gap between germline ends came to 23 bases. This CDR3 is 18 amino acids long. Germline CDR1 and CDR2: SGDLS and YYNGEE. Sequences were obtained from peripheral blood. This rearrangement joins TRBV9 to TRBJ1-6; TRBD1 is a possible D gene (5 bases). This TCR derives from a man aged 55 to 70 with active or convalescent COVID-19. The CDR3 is CASSAGGWIGLKNSPLHF. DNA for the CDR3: TGTGCCAGCAGCGCGGGGGGGTGGATCGGACTCAAGAATTCACCCCTCCACTTT.